This T cell receptor (beta chain) stems from a study of T-cell reconstitution after alpha-beta-depleted transplantation in children. The TCRbeta library was prepared with unique molecular identifiers. One entry per CDR3 protein results from TCRdb running MiXCR on the PCR reads. This table holds about 400,000 distinct CDR3 sequences, roughly 22% found once. The germline V gene encodes CDR1 DFQATT and CDR2 SNEGSKA (reference sequence). CDR3 length: 17 amino acids. V lost 4 bases to trimming and J lost 4 bases, with 24 bases between them. Specimen: PBMCs from the stem cell graft donor, collected from the stem cell graft. The chain uses TRBV20-1 and TRBJ2-3, with TRBD2 as a possible D gene (6 bases). The TCR originated in a human donor who donated a stem cell graft to a child with acute myeloid leukemia. CDR3 coding DNA: TGCAGTGCTATCCCGCCGGGGGTCCGGCGGCCCCCAGATACGCAGTATTTT. Translating it yields CSAIPPGVRRPPDTQYF.